Shown below are 14 T cell receptor beta chains from a single sample sequenced in a study of Ad26.COV2.S vaccination and SARS-CoV-2 variants. Using immunoSEQ multiplex PCR, the repertoire was profiled, and TCRdb retains in-frame clones only, with some absent. In the table there are about 350,000 clones, around 89% of which are singletons. Regarding treatment: roughly 19 received Ad26.COV2.S at low or high dose, single or two shots; about 5 received placebo; per-sample allocation not given. Following the first vaccine or placebo injection, samples were taken on day 63. The material was peripheral blood, obtained in a trial of Ad26.COV2.S vaccine versus placebo. Receptor source: a person between 18 and 65 years old who received the Ad26.COV2.S COVID-19 vaccine or a placebo.

V gene TRBV6-2 or TRBV6-3 combines with J gene TRBJ1-1, with D perhaps matching TRBD1 (6 bases). V lost 2 bases and J lost 11, with 21 bases in between. This CDR3 is built from 15 residues. CDR1 MNHEY and CDR2 SVGEGT come from the germline V gene. The CDR3 bases are TGTGCCAGCAGTTACCACTCCCCCACAGGGCACGAGGCTTTCTTT. The encoded protein is CASSYHSPTGHEAFF.

This chain uses TRBV28 with TRBJ1-5; D unclear. CDR3 size: 14 residues. Germline V gene lookup returns CDR1 MDHEN and CDR2 SYDVKM. The V gene lost 4 bases and the J gene lost 2 bases, with 9 bases spanning the gap. CDR3 in amino acids: CASSSLRGNQPQHF. CDR3 DNA sequence: TGTGCCAGCAGTTCGTTGCGAGGCAATCAGCCCCAGCATTTT.

This chain links TRBV5-1 with TRBJ2-2; 8 bases agree with TRBD1. J gave up 4 bases and V 4 bases, and 6 bases lay outside the gene matches. CDR1 and CDR2 from the germline V gene are SGHRS and YFSETQ. The CDR3 contains 15 residues. For the CDR3, the DNA is TGCGCCAGCAGCGAGACAGGGGTAGGCACCGGGGAGCTGTTTTTT. Its translation is CASSETGVGTGELFF.

This chain connects TRBV9 to TRBJ2-5; 7 positions agree with TRBD2. The CDR3 is 13 residues long. Germline V lookup: CDR1 SGDLS, CDR2 YYNGEE. V gave up 4 bases and J gave up 5 bases; unmatched junction bases: 5. The CDR3 sequence is CASSLKAGETQYF. The DNA for the CDR3 is TGTGCCAGCAGCTTAAAAGCGGGGGAGACCCAGTACTTC.

This clone was observed many times. CDR3 nucleotides: TGCGCCAGCAGCCCAGGGAAGGGGCGGTTGGTCACTGAAGCTTTCTTT. Translated: CASSPGKGRLVTEAFF. This chain joins TRBV4-3 and TRBJ1-1; weak D call: TRBD1 (5 bases). The germline CDR1 and CDR2 sequences are LGHNA and YSLEER. This CDR3 spans 16 amino acids. Trimming stripped 4 bases from V and 4 bases from J, with 19 bases between.

The genes are TRBV7-2 and TRBJ1-5; TRBD1 agrees at 7 bases. V lost 4 bases to trimming and J lost 3 bases; unmatched junction nucleotides: 9. Germline V CDR1 and CDR2: SGHTA, FQGNSA. The CDR3 has 16 amino acids. The CDR3 DNA sequence: TGTGCCAGCAGCTCGCAAGGGGGCATTGACAATCAGCCCCAGCATTTT. This codes for CASSSQGGIDNQPQHF.

J is TRBJ2-2 and V is TRBV9; 8 bases match TRBD1. V dropped 4 bases and J dropped 6; count of bases not matched to a gene: 2. Germline lookup yields CDR1 SGDLS and CDR2 YYNGEE. The CDR3 runs 13 residues. CDR3: CASSQQGAGELFF. For the CDR3, the DNA is TGTGCCAGCAGCCAACAGGGGGCCGGGGAGCTGTTTTTT.

In DNA, the CDR3 is TGTGCCAGCAGCCTCCCAGGTGGTCACGAGCAGTACTTC. It codes for CASSLPGGHEQYF. The gene calls are TRBV3-1 (or the pseudogene TRBV3-2) and TRBJ2-7; no definite D call. The CDR3 totals 13 residues. V lost 4 bases and J lost 5, with 12 bases in between. Germline V lookup: CDR1 LGHDT, CDR2 YNNKEL (reference sequence).

The chain uses TRBV7-3 and TRBJ2-1, with 7 nucleotides matching TRBD1. The germline CDR1 and CDR2 sequences are SGHTA and FQGTGA. The CDR3 runs 13 residues. With V trimmed by 5 bases and J by 10 bases, 8 bases remained unmatched. CDR3 region: CASSPATGLEQFF. The CDR3, as DNA: TGTGCCAGCAGCCCCGCGACAGGGCTGGAGCAGTTCTTC. Looking up the rest from reference TRBV7-3 and TRBJ2-1 gives the full variable domain: GAGVSQTPSNKVTEKGKYVELRCDPISGHTALYWYRQSLGQGPEFLIYFQGTGAADDSGLPNDRFFAVRPEGSVSTLKIQRTERGDSAVYLCASSPATGLEQFFGPGTRLTVL.

The chain employs TRBV11-2 and TRBJ1-3; D gene ambiguous. V dropped 5 bases and J dropped 2 bases, with 16 bases sitting between them. From germline, CDR1 is SGHAT and CDR2 FQNNGV. CDR3 length: 16 amino acids. The DNA for the CDR3 is TGTGCCAGCAGCCCGTCGGACCGTTGGGCTGGAAACACCATATATTTT. Protein: CASSPSDRWAGNTIYF.

Concerning this clone: This sample also contains other DNA sequences that code for the same CDR3. V is TRBV19 and J is TRBJ2-7; maybe TRBD1 (5 bases). The CDR3 consists of 12 residues. Between the trimmed V and J ends, which lost 3 bases and 4 bases, there was a span of 7 bases. CDR1 is LNHDA, CDR2 SQIVND, per germline (reference sequence). The CDR3 loop is CASSIQGYEQYF. The CDR3 DNA follows: TGTGCCAGTAGTATTCAGGGTTACGAGCAGTACTTC.

The V gene is TRBV7-2, the J gene TRBJ2-1; 7 bases are shared with TRBD2. The CDR3 totals 15 residues. V was clipped by 3 bases and J by 5 bases; unmatched bases: 7. Germline CDR1 and CDR2: SGHTA and FQGNSA. CDR3 in amino acids: CASSLSGMLNNEQFF. In DNA form, the CDR3 reads TGTGCCAGCAGCTTGAGCGGGATGCTCAACAATGAGCAGTTCTTC.

The V call is TRBV12-3 or TRBV12-4, the J call TRBJ1-3, with 9 bases matching TRBD1. CDR3 length equals 13 residues. Trimming took 10 bases from V and 4 from J; bases not matched to a gene: 5. The CDR3 spells CATTGGAGNTIYF. In DNA, the CDR3 is TGTGCCACCACAGGGGGCGCGGGAAACACCATATATTTT.

Notes on this clone: Other DNA sequences in this sample translate to the same CDR3. CDR3 loop: CASSRRRDQPQHF. CDR3 DNA: TGTGCCAGCAGTCGCAGGAGGGATCAGCCCCAGCATTTT. This chain connects TRBV28 to TRBJ1-5, with no clear D. CDR3 length: 13 amino acids. V shed 5 bases and J shed 5 bases, with 10 bases lying between them. Germline V gene sequence: CDR1 MDHEN, CDR2 SYDVKM.